The entry that follows covers one T cell receptor beta chain sequence. Its antigen is currently not known. No base qualities exist here, and no much larger clone lies one base off it. The library was prepared using the immunoSEQ multiplex PCR assay. The hsTCRB Kit was used according to the manufacturer's protocol to amplify rearranged TCR beta chain sequences. An Illumina MiSeq was used to sequence the TCRB libraries. On the study's bioinformatics: The proprietary platform of the kit vendor was used for demultiplexing, trimming and gene mapping. TCRdb limited this immuneACCESS table to in-frame rearrangements with V and J called. A share of clones is missing; checked studies link under half to unresolved V genes, and the rest is unexplained. That table is the source of V, J and clone size, and D and trimming were worked out from the DNA. The sample profile shows more than 30,000 clones; about 90% of them were found once. The top ten hold roughly 20% of the sample.

V is pruned by 3 bases and J by 7 bases, leaving 12 bases of the junction without a gene match. From the germline V gene, CDR1 is SGHRS and CDR2 is YFSETQ. The CDR3 numbers 18 residues from cysteine through phenylalanine. The only DNA kept is the CDR3, 54 bases in frame from the first base. The meaning of the sample's time point label: week 11, during vaccination. Every vaccine dose consisted of 300 ug of a 20-mer mutant IDH1 peptide in Montanide, administered subcutaneously together with topical imiquimod. Newly diagnosed WHO grade 3 or 4 IDH1-mutant astrocytomas showing loss of nuclear ATRX were present in the donors. The samples were drawn from NOA16, a multicentre, single-arm, open-label phase I trial in Germany that tested a mutant IDH1 peptide vaccine in humans for the first time. Genomic DNA for TCRB sequencing was isolated from EDTA blood with the DNeasy Blood and Tissue Kit. The data belong to a study of a mutant IDH1 vaccine in newly diagnosed glioma (dated by TCRdb to the early 2020s). For the wider study: Patients were given eight vaccinations, in weeks 1, 3, 5, 7, 11, 15, 19 and 23, which matched visits V03 through V10. Vaccination was initiated 4-6 weeks after radiotherapy alone, or concurrently with temozolomide cycles in the chemotherapy-containing groups. Of the roughly 33 treated patients, approximately 62% were male and roughly 38% were female, and a mean age of 40.4 years was recorded. Prior to enrollment, standard therapy consisting of radiotherapy alone, temozolomide alone, or radiochemotherapy with temozolomide had been administered to patients, with the combination being received by most patients. Peripheral blood was collected at six visits: V03 (baseline), V05, V07, V10, V12 and V13. For exploratory analyses, longitudinal TCRB deep sequencing was carried out in about 25 treated patients wherever samples were available. Summary of the overall study and its limitations: It was noted by the authors that analyses of patient blood samples could not be reproduced owing to sample limitations. Selection of PBMC samples for TCRB deep sequencing was based on availability. Pseudoprogression seemed to be unrelated to changes in the top peripheral T cell clonotypes found by TCRB sequencing. Vaccine-induced immune responses across multiple MHC alleles were detected in approximately 93% of patients.

The V and J segments used are TRBV5-1 and TRBJ2-2; a stretch of 13 junction bases matches TRBD2. The material was PBMCs, obtained from a glioma patient whose treatment included an IDH1 peptide vaccine. The clonotype originates from a man aged 18 to 29 with glioma. The CDR3 corresponds to CASSWTSGSPTVGGELFF. The DNA is as follows: TGCGCCAGCAGCTGGACTAGCGGGAGCCCCACAGTTGGCGGGGAGCTGTTTTTT.